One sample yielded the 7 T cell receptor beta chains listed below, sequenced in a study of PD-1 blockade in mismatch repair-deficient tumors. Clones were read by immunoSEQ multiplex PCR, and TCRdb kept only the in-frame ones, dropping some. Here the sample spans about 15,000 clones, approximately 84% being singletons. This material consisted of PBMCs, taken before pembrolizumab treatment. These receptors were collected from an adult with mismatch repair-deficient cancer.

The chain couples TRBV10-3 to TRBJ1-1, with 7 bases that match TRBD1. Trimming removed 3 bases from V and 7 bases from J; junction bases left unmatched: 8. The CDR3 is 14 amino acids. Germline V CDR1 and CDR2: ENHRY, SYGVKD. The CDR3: CAISDLGTESEAFF. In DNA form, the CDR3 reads TGTGCCATCAGTGATTTGGGGACAGAGAGTGAAGCTTTCTTT.

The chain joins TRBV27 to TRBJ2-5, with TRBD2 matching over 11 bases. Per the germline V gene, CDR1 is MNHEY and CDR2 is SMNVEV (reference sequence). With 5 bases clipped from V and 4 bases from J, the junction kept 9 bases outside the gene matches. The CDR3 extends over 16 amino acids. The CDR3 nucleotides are TGTGCCAGCAGTCCACCTAGCGGGAGGACCTTAGAGACCCAGTACTTC. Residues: CASSPPSGRTLETQYF.

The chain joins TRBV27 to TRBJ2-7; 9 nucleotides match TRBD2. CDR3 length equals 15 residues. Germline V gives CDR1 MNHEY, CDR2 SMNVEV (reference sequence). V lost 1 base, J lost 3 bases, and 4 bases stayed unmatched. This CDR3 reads CASSLWREGHYEQYF. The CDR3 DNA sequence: TGTGCCAGCAGTTTATGGCGGGAGGGACACTACGAGCAGTACTTC.

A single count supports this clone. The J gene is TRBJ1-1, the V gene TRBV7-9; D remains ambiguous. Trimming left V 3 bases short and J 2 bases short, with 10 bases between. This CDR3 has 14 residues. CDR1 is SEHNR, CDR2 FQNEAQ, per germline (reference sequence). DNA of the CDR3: TGTGCCAGCAGCTTCAGCTTCTTAAACACTGAAGCTTTCTTT. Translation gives CASSFSFLNTEAFF.

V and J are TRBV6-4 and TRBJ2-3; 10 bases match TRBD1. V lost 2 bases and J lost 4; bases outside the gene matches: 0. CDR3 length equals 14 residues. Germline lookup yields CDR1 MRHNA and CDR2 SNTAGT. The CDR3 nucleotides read TGTGCCAGCAGTGACGGACAGGGGGCAGATACGCAGTATTTT. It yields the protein CASSDGQGADTQYF.

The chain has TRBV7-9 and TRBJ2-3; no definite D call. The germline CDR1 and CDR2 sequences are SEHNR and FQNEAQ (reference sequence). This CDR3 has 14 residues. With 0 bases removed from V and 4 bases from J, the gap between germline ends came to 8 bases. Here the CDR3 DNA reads TGTGCCAGCAGCTTAGCCGGGTCCCCAGATACGCAGTATTTT. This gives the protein CASSLAGSPDTQYF.

For the CDR3, the DNA is TGTGCCAGCAGAATGGGGGGCTCTGGAAACACCATATATTTT. Amino acids: CASRMGGSGNTIYF. The chain employs TRBV6-6 and TRBJ1-3; a possible D gene is TRBD1 (5 bases). Germline V lookup: CDR1 MNHNY, CDR2 SVGAGI (reference sequence). V gave up 6 bases and J gave up 0 bases, with 9 bases separating them. The CDR3 contains 14 residues.